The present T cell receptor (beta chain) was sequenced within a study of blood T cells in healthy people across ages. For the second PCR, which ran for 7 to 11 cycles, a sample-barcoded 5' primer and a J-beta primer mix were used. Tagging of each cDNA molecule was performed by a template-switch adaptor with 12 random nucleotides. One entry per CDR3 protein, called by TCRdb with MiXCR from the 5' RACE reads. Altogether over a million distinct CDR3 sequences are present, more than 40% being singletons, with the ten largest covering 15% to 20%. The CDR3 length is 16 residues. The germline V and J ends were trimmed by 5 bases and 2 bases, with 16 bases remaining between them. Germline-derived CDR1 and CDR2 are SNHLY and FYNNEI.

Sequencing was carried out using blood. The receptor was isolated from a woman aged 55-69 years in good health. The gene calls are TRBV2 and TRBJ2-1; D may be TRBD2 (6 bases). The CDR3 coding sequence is TGTGCCAGCAGTCCGGGAGCGAAAATACCCTACAATGAGCAGTTCTTC. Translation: CASSPGAKIPYNEQFF.